This T cell receptor beta chain is from a study of T-cell memory formation after mild COVID-19. Study outcomes and limitations: Among CD4+ contracting clones, most were CM and EM, and CD8+ ones EMRA.

TCR alpha and TCR beta cDNA libraries with sample barcodes and UMIs came from 5'RACE using constant-segment primers. TCRdb used MiXCR to reprocess the 5' RACE reads, holding one entry per CDR3 protein. Altogether about 250,000 distinct CDR3 sequences are present, roughly 18% being singletons, with the ten largest covering roughly 24%. This clonotype was seen only a few times. What it binds is not known. In germline, CDR1 is DFQATT, CDR2 SNEGSKA (reference sequence). CDR3 length: 11 amino acids. V was pared by 4 bases and J by 11 bases, with 6 bases of the junction left unmatched. V and J are TRBV20-1 and TRBJ1-2; 8 bases agree with TRBD1. The source material was PBMCs or a T cell subset sorted from them (not recorded which). This sequence was found in a man in his late teens or twenties who had mild COVID-19 (a few samples of this study predate the infection). Cell type and time point are not known. The CDR3 DNA follows: TGCAGTGCTACCGGACAGGGACCTTACACCTTC. It codes for CSATGQGPYTF.